This T cell receptor (beta chain) was sequenced in a study of human T cells and chemical hapten exposure. The CDR3 is 16 amino acids. With 0 bases removed from V and 3 bases from J, the gap between germline ends came to 12 bases. Germline values: CDR1 SGHDN, CDR2 FVKESK. TCRdb re-called the 5' RACE reads through MiXCR, storing one row per CDR3 protein. The data hold 110,000 or so distinct CDR3 sequences, with around 20% observed a single time. It was from unfractionated whole blood that total RNA was extracted. V usage is TRBV14 and J usage is TRBJ2-1, with a possible D match to TRBD2 (6 bases). This TCR was recovered from a human donor in good health. The CDR3 here is CASSQDSLAYYNEQFF. The CDR3 bases are TGTGCCAGCAGCCAAGATTCGCTAGCGTACTACAATGAGCAGTTCTTC. The whole variable domain, remainder taken from reference TRBV14 and TRBJ2-1, is EAGVTQFPSHSVIEKGQTVTLRCDPISGHDNLYWYRRVMGKEIKFLLHFVKESKQDESGMPNNRFLAERTGGTYSTLKVQPAELEDSGVYFCASSQDSLAYYNEQFFGPGTRLTVL.